This T cell receptor (beta chain) came from a study of human T cells and chemical hapten exposure. General study findings and limits: DPC sensitization left the count of TCRs above 1 in 1000 unchanged.

Each CDR3 protein gets one entry after TCRdb re-called the RACE reads with MiXCR. Of 35,000 to 50,000 distinct CDR3 sequences in the sample, 4.3% are singletons; the top ten hold approximately 1.7%. Per the germline V gene, CDR1 is SNHLY and CDR2 is FYNNEI. CDR3 length equals 14 residues. The V end lost 7 bases, the J end lost 3 bases, and 13 bases lay between the germline ends. The table lists this clonotype with many counts. Antigen unknown. As to time point: healthy volunteer bleed at 2 weeks. Sequencing started from total RNA isolated from unfractionated whole blood. This clonotype was obtained from a female donor in good health. Some clones in this sample may be carry-over from other donors' samples. Sequencing was performed on whole blood. The chain has TRBV2 and TRBJ1-3, with D possibly matching TRBD1 (6 bases). The CDR3 protein is CASTKTGGGNTIYF. In DNA, the CDR3 is TGTGCCAGCACCAAGACAGGTGGTGGAAACACCATATATTTT.